What follows are 23 T cell receptor beta chains derived from one specimen sequenced in a study of long-term antiretroviral therapy in people with HIV. Samples were assayed with immunoSEQ v3.0 at survey level. Profiling relied on immunoSEQ multiplex PCR, and the TCRdb table lists in-frame clones only, not all of them. The repertoire consists of about 34,000 clones, with about 80% occurring once and the leading ten covering 7.9%. The sequenced sample was unsorted PBMCs, obtained 0.4 years before starting antiretroviral therapy. The receptors come from a man younger than 30 with HIV.

The sample holds one count of this clone. The genes are TRBV7-9 and TRBJ1-1, with D perhaps matching TRBD1 (5 bases). Trimming removed 6 bases at V and 5 bases at J, with 13 bases between. In germline, CDR1 is SEHNR, CDR2 FQNEAQ (reference sequence). There are 13 residues in the CDR3. The chain's CDR3 is CASRPGDWTEAFF. CDR3 bases: TGTGCCAGCAGGCCGGGGGATTGGACTGAAGCTTTCTTT.

This chain connects TRBV29-1 to TRBJ2-4; a weak D match, TRBD2 (7 bases). The CDR3 contains 13 residues. Germline V gene sequence: CDR1 SQVTM, CDR2 ANQGSEA. Trimming shortened V by 6 bases and J by 0 bases, and 9 bases separated the two germline ends. The CDR3: CSVGGLAKNIQYF. The CDR3, as DNA: TGCAGCGTGGGGGGGCTAGCCAAAAACATTCAGTACTTC.

The chain combines TRBV6-4 with TRBJ2-1; possibly TRBD2 for D (5 bases). There are 15 residues in the CDR3. V lost 2 bases, J lost 6 bases, and 14 bases lay in between. Germline loops: CDR1 MRHNA, CDR2 SNTAGT. The CDR3 bases are TGTGCCAGCAGTGACCCTAGCCGGGAAATCAATGAGCAGTTCTTC. It specifies CASSDPSREINEQFF.

This clone was seen once. The V and J genes are TRBV19 and TRBJ2-7; 10 bases fit TRBD1. Germline V gene data show CDR1 as LNHDA and CDR2 as SQIVND (reference sequence). The length of the CDR3 is 17 residues. The trim removed 3 bases at V and 0 bases at J, leaving 8 bases unmatched. Here the CDR3 DNA reads TGTGCCAGTAGTATTACTTGGACAGGGGGAGGCTCCTACGAGCAGTACTTC. Translated, it gives CASSITWTGGGSYEQYF.

The V and J genes are TRBV6-5 and TRBJ1-4, with D perhaps matching TRBD1 (6 bases). This CDR3 spans 14 amino acids. V was pared by 10 bases and J by 6 bases, with 18 bases between. Germline V gene data show CDR1 as MNHEY and CDR2 as SVGAGI. CDR3 amino acids: CATPTGSPDEKLFF. The CDR3 DNA is TGTGCCACACCAACAGGGAGCCCTGATGAAAAACTGTTTTTT.

The chain carries TRBV19 and TRBJ2-6, with D maybe TRBD2 (6 bases). This CDR3 contains 15 residues. Per germline, CDR1 LNHDA and CDR2 SQIVND (reference sequence). Trimming removed 6 bases from V and 2 bases from J, with 11 bases in between. CDR3 protein: CASSSGGAGANVLTF. CDR3 sequence (DNA): TGTGCCAGTAGCAGCGGAGGGGCTGGGGCCAACGTCCTGACTTTC.

The chain joins TRBV29-1 to TRBJ2-3; 13 nucleotides match TRBD2. The CDR3 runs 15 residues. V lost 6 bases to trimming and J lost 6 bases; unmatched junction nucleotides: 9. The germline CDR1 and CDR2 sequences are SQVTM and ANQGSEA. CDR3 residues: CSVPGTSGVGDTQYF. The CDR3 DNA is TGCAGCGTGCCCGGGACTAGCGGGGTGGGGGATACGCAGTATTTT.

The genes are TRBV5-1 and TRBJ2-1, with 7 bases fitting TRBD1. The V segment lost 4 bases and the J segment 3 bases; nucleotides outside the gene matches: 7. The CDR3 totals 15 residues. From germline, CDR1 is SGHRS and CDR2 YFSETQ. The CDR3 reads CASSTDRSFYNEQFF. In nucleotides, the CDR3 is TGCGCCAGCAGCACGGACAGGTCCTTCTACAATGAGCAGTTCTTC.

CDR3 sequence reads: CASRPKQGAVWTGELFF. In nucleotides, the CDR3 is TGCGCCAGCAGGCCCAAACAGGGGGCTGTTTGGACCGGGGAGCTGTTTTTT. The chain combines TRBV10-1 with TRBJ2-2; 9 nucleotides match TRBD1. After removal of 6 bases from V and 5 bases from J, the junction contained 13 bases not matched to a gene. The germline CDR1 and CDR2 sequences are WNHNN and SYGVQD (reference sequence). The CDR3 extends over 17 amino acids.

The V and J genes are TRBV9 and TRBJ2-1; D is perhaps TRBD1 or TRBD2 (6 bases each). The CDR3 is made up of 15 amino acids. V was cut by 0 bases and J by 8 bases, with 15 bases left in between. CDR1 is SGDLS and CDR2 is YYNGEE in the germline V gene. CDR3 in DNA: TGTGCCAGCAGCGTAGGGGGGGCCCGGCCACATGAGCAGTTCTTC. Its protein product is CASSVGGARPHEQFF.

V usage is TRBV7-5 and J usage is TRBJ2-7; no check of the table's D call, TRBD1, against the DNA was made. TRBV7-5 is recorded as a pseudogene. The CDR3 loop spans 16 amino acids. The CDR3 reads CARSPVYRGASYEQYF. CDR3 sequence (DNA): TGTGCCAGAAGCCCTGTTTACAGGGGAGCGTCTTACGAGCAGTACTTC.

The genes are TRBV7-9 and TRBJ2-7; tentative D call: TRBD2 (5 bases). V lost 5 bases to trimming and J lost 3 bases, with 20 bases between them. This CDR3 region has 16 residues. Germline lookup yields CDR1 SEHNR and CDR2 FQNEAQ (reference sequence). CDR3 region: CASSGGSFRNVYEQYF. CDR3 coding DNA: TGTGCCAGCAGCGGCGGGTCATTCCGAAATGTCTACGAGCAGTACTTC.

V is TRBV5-6 and J is TRBJ1-2; 10 bases are a match to TRBD1. Per germline, CDR1 SGHDT and CDR2 YYEEEE. CDR3 length equals 16 residues. V was clipped by 0 bases and J by 7 bases; unmatched bases: 9. DNA for the CDR3: TGTGCCAGCAGCTTGGTAGAGGACAGGGGGTTGAGTGGCTACACCTTC. It encodes CASSLVEDRGLSGYTF.

There are a few counts of this clone. The rearrangement joins TRBV11-2 to TRBJ1-5; no firm D call. The V end lost 1 base, the J end lost 7 bases, and 8 bases lay between the germline ends. Germline lookup yields CDR1 SGHAT and CDR2 FQNNGV. The CDR3 is 13 residues long. DNA for the CDR3: TGTGCCAGCAGCTTAGGGGGTCGGCAGCCCCAGCATTTT. Residues: CASSLGGRQPQHF.

V gene TRBV11-2 combines with J gene TRBJ2-3; D remains unclear. Trimming stripped 0 bases from V and 6 bases from J, with 13 bases between. The length of the CDR3 is 15 residues. The V gene's germline CDR1 is SGHAT and CDR2 FQNNGV. The CDR3 here is CASSLDPTSRDTQYF. CDR3 sequence (DNA): TGTGCCAGCAGCTTAGATCCGACTTCAAGGGATACGCAGTATTTT.

The V and J genes are TRBV30 and TRBJ1-1; D might be TRBD1 (6 bases). From germline, CDR1 is GTSNPN and CDR2 SVGIG (reference sequence). The CDR3 extends over 14 amino acids. With 0 bases removed from V and 0 bases from J, the gap between germline ends came to 8 bases. CDR3 amino acids: CAWSVGGMNTEAFF. In DNA, the CDR3 is TGTGCCTGGAGTGTAGGGGGGATGAACACTGAAGCTTTCTTT.

By share, this clone counts as medium-sized. This sequence joins TRBV30 and TRBJ2-7, with D unresolved. Looked up from germline, CDR1 is GTSNPN and CDR2 is SVGIG (reference sequence). V was pared by 0 bases and J by 0 bases, with 9 bases between. The CDR3 loop spans 14 amino acids. The chain's CDR3 is CAWSVGLSSYEQYF. As DNA, the CDR3 is TGTGCCTGGAGTGTTGGGTTGTCCTCCTACGAGCAGTACTTC.

This clone appeared a few times. The chain links TRBV10-3 to TRBJ2-7, with D tentatively TRBD2 (5 bases). The length of the CDR3 is 11 residues. V lost 7 bases to trimming and J lost 5 bases, with 9 bases between them. Germline V gives CDR1 ENHRY, CDR2 SYGVKD. The CDR3 DNA sequence: TGTGCCATCACTAGCTTCGACGAGCAGTACTTC. Translated: CAITSFDEQYF.

Here the CDR3 DNA reads TGCGCCAGCAGTGGACCTGCGAGGGACAATGAGCAGTTCTTC. Amino acid sequence: CASSGPARDNEQFF. The chain is built from TRBV10-2 and TRBJ2-1, with D maybe TRBD2 (5 bases). Between the trimmed V and J ends, which lost 4 bases and 5 bases, there was a span of 12 bases. Germline CDR1 WSHSY, CDR2 SAAADI. The CDR3 runs to 14 residues.

This rearrangement joins TRBV6-1 to TRBJ1-1, with D tentatively TRBD1 (6 bases). The CDR3 sequence is 14 residues long. Germline assignment: CDR1 MNHNS and CDR2 SASEGT. The V and J ends lost 9 bases and 4 bases respectively, with 18 bases between them. The CDR3 spells CASTTSQGSTEAFF. In DNA form, the CDR3 reads TGTGCCAGTACCACTTCACAGGGATCCACTGAAGCTTTCTTT.

The V gene is TRBV5-1, the J gene TRBJ2-7, with a tentative D call TRBD2 (6 bases). The germline V and J ends were trimmed by 3 bases and 4 bases, with 11 bases remaining between them. In germline, CDR1 is SGHRS, CDR2 YFSETQ. The length of the CDR3 is 13 residues. The CDR3: CASSSGETYEQYF. As DNA, the CDR3 is TGCGCCAGCAGCTCGGGAGAAACTTACGAGCAGTACTTC.

The rearrangement links TRBV2 to TRBJ1-1; 7 bases map to TRBD1. With 4 bases clipped from V and 0 bases from J, the junction kept 8 bases outside the gene matches. Germline V gene lookup returns CDR1 SNHLY and CDR2 FYNNEI. CDR3 length: 16 residues. In DNA, the CDR3 is TGTGCCAGCAGTGTCATCCAGGGGGAAGTGAACACTGAAGCTTTCTTT. Its translation: CASSVIQGEVNTEAFF.

V gene TRBV6-6 combines with J gene TRBJ1-6; 7 bases are shared with TRBD1. Germline lookup yields CDR1 MNHNY and CDR2 SVGAGI (reference sequence). This CDR3 has 16 amino acids. Unmatched junction bases numbered 11, after V lost 4 bases and J lost 8 bases. The CDR3 is CASSSRGSGRDSPLHF. CDR3 nucleotide sequence: TGTGCCAGCAGTTCCAGGGGGTCTGGTAGGGATTCACCCCTCCACTTT.